Below are 22 T cell receptor beta chains sequenced from a single sample in a study of beta chain features in type 1 diabetes. Every bit of the isolated RNA underwent reverse transcription, so sequencing read expressed TCRB transcripts. The repertoire was sequenced with immunoSEQ multiplex PCR; TCRdb's copy has only in-frame clones and lacks some. The sample lists 350,000 or so clones, roughly 21% seen once, with 0.044% in the top ten. Sequencing used naive CD4+ T cells from blood. Every receptor here comes from a young woman in good health.

V and J are TRBV11-2 and TRBJ2-1; TRBD2 matches at 8 bases. The CDR3 consists of 17 residues. The junction had 13 bases not matched to a gene; V was cut back by 5 bases and J by 4 bases. CDR1 is SGHAT, CDR2 FQNNGV, per germline. In DNA form, the CDR3 reads TGTGCCAGCAGCCACCGGGAGGGGCGGGGAACATACAATGAGCAGTTCTTC. Protein sequence: CASSHREGRGTYNEQFF.

The chain links TRBV7-6 to TRBJ1-1; D perhaps matches TRBD1 (6 bases). This CDR3 is 13 amino acids long. CDR1 and CDR2 from the germline V gene are SGHVS and FNYEAQ. V was trimmed by 5 bases and J by 4 bases, leaving 11 bases between them. The CDR3 DNA reads TGTGCCAGCAGCGTGACAGGAGTCACTGAAGCTTTCTTT. Translating gives CASSVTGVTEAFF.

The chain combines TRBV7-9 with TRBJ1-5; TRBD1 agrees at 7 bases. The CDR3 has 16 residues. Germline lookup yields CDR1 SEHNR and CDR2 FQNEAQ (reference sequence). V shed 5 bases and J 2 bases; nucleotides not matched to a gene: 9. The CDR3 here is CASSPEGARGNQPQHF. The CDR3 DNA follows: TGTGCCAGCAGCCCCGAGGGGGCGCGTGGCAATCAGCCCCAGCATTTT.

The rearrangement joins TRBV11-1 to TRBJ1-2; D is ambiguous. V was shortened by 5 bases and J by 9 bases, with 25 bases between the two germline ends. In germline, CDR1 is SGHAT, CDR2 FQDESV (reference sequence). The CDR3 has 16 amino acids. The CDR3 reads CASSPRSATSESRYTF. The CDR3, as DNA: TGTGCCAGCAGCCCGCGGTCCGCTACGTCCGAAAGTCGCTACACCTTC.

This sequence joins TRBV4-2 and TRBJ2-7; 11 bases agree with TRBD2. This CDR3 contains 15 residues. The ends lost 0 bases at V and 6 bases at J; junction bases unmatched: 4. Germline CDR1 is LGHNA and CDR2 is YNFKEQ. The CDR3 nucleotides are TGTGCCAGCAGCCAAGATGGGCTAGCGGGAGGCGAGCAGTACTTC. Its translation: CASSQDGLAGGEQYF.

This clone was picked up a small number of times. This rearrangement joins TRBV7-9 to TRBJ2-7; 10 positions match TRBD2. Germline CDR1 is SEHNR and CDR2 is FQNEAQ (reference sequence). V shed 1 base, J shed 5 bases, and the junction held 5 bases outside the gene matches. The length of the CDR3 is 15 residues. The CDR3 DNA sequence: TGTGCCAGCAGCTTAGGGGCTAGCGGGAGACACGAGCAGTACTTC. This translates into CASSLGASGRHEQYF.

The chain links TRBV9 to TRBJ1-3; D uncertain. With 0 bases removed from V and 11 bases from J, the gap between germline ends came to 9 bases. From germline, CDR1 is SGDLS and CDR2 YYNGEE. The length of the CDR3 is 12 residues. The CDR3 here is CASSVGEVPIYF. The CDR3 DNA is TGTGCCAGCAGCGTAGGGGAGGTGCCCATATATTTT.

The V and J genes are TRBV4-1 and TRBJ1-1, with D possibly being TRBD1 (5 bases). The germline CDR1 and CDR2 sequences are MGHRA and YSYEKL. Trimming stripped 1 base from V and 2 bases from J, with 11 bases between. There are 15 residues in the CDR3. CDR3 in amino acids: CASSQVWGQNTEAFF. CDR3 DNA sequence: TGCGCCAGCAGCCAAGTATGGGGCCAAAACACTGAAGCTTTCTTT.

This clone was seen only a few times. This chain joins TRBV21-1 and TRBJ2-7; the table's TRBD1 call for D was not verified on the DNA. TRBV21-1 is noted as a pseudogene. The CDR3 sequence is 13 residues long. This CDR3 reads CATPGPRCYEQYF. CDR3 nucleotide sequence: TGTGCCACTCCAGGGCCACGGTGCTACGAGCAGTACTTC.

The V and J genes are TRBV15 and TRBJ2-1; D uncertain. V lost 3 bases to trimming and J lost 7 bases, with 7 bases between them. CDR3 size: 12 residues. Germline CDR1 LNHNV, CDR2 YYDKDF (reference sequence). This chain's CDR3 is CATSRRTNEQFF. Written as DNA, the CDR3 is TGTGCCACCAGCAGGCGTACGAATGAGCAGTTCTTC.

CDR3 protein: CAWSSGGTDTQYF. CDR3 bases: TGTGCCTGGAGCAGCGGGGGCACAGATACGCAGTATTTT. The chain joins TRBV30 to TRBJ2-3, with TRBD2 matching over 7 bases. Germline assignment: CDR1 GTSNPN and CDR2 SVGIG (reference sequence). Germline trimming cut 3 bases from V and 1 base from J; bases unmatched to any gene: 1. The length of the CDR3 is 13 residues.

The gene calls are TRBV5-6 and TRBJ1-2; 7 bases line up with TRBD1. V shed 5 bases and J 4 bases; nucleotides not matched to a gene: 5. Germline V gene lookup returns CDR1 SGHDT and CDR2 YYEEEE. The CDR3 consists of 13 residues. This CDR3 reads CASSMGQFYGYTF. The CDR3 DNA reads TGTGCCAGCAGTATGGGACAGTTCTATGGCTACACCTTC.

This clone was detected only a few times. At the DNA level, this CDR3 is encoded by other sequences in the same sample as well. CDR3 nucleotide sequence: TGTGCCAGCAGCTTAGCGCTGGGCCGGGGAGAGACCCAGTACTTC. It is translated as CASSLALGRGETQYF. This chain uses TRBV7-2 with TRBJ2-5; possible D gene TRBD2, 5 bases. Germline V gene sequence: CDR1 SGHTA, CDR2 FQGNSA. This CDR3 spans 15 amino acids. Trimming pared 0 bases from V and 4 bases from J, leaving 12 bases between.

The sample holds a few counts of this clone. V gene TRBV30 combines with J gene TRBJ2-5, with D tentatively TRBD1 (6 bases). The V gene's germline CDR1 is GTSNPN and CDR2 SVGIG (reference sequence). CDR3 length: 13 residues. Trimming took off 2 bases at V and 2 bases at J, with 9 bases between the two ends. Here the CDR3 reads CAWSIGQQETQYF. CDR3 nucleotides: TGTGCCTGGAGTATAGGACAGCAAGAGACCCAGTACTTC.

The rearrangement links TRBV6-1 to TRBJ1-2; D gene unclear. CDR1 is MNHNS, CDR2 SASEGT, per germline. This CDR3 contains 13 residues. Trimming pared 1 base from V and 8 bases from J, leaving 11 bases between. The CDR3 DNA reads TGTGCCAGCAGTGAAGAGTGGGTGGGCGGCTACACCTTC. Translating gives CASSEEWVGGYTF.

V gene TRBV4-1 combines with J gene TRBJ2-3; 7 bases map to TRBD2. CDR1 MGHRA and CDR2 YSYEKL come from the germline V gene. V dropped 1 base and J dropped 3; count of bases not matched to a gene: 4. This CDR3 spans 15 amino acids. CDR3 region: CASSQVRGETDTQYF. The CDR3 nucleotides are TGCGCCAGCAGCCAAGTTCGGGGGGAGACAGATACGCAGTATTTT.

This clone was observed a few times. This chain uses TRBV9 with TRBJ2-2; D gene unclear. Germline V gives CDR1 SGDLS, CDR2 YYNGEE. Trimming removed 0 bases from V and 6 bases from J, with 9 bases in between. The CDR3 loop spans 14 amino acids. DNA for the CDR3: TGTGCCAGCAGCGTAGTCTCCCCCCCCGGGGAGCTGTTTTTT. It translates to CASSVVSPPGELFF.

V and J are TRBV2 and TRBJ1-5, with D perhaps matching TRBD1 (5 bases). V was shortened by 2 bases and J by 5 bases, with 10 bases between the two germline ends. This CDR3 comprises 14 residues. Per germline, CDR1 SNHLY and CDR2 FYNNEI. The CDR3 DNA reads TGTGCCAGCAGTGAACAGGGTGTTCATCAGCCCCAGCATTTT. Encoded protein: CASSEQGVHQPQHF.

This clone was found a few times. This chain links TRBV5-1 with TRBJ2-7; TRBD2 matches 10 bases. CDR3 size: 15 residues. The V gene's germline CDR1 is SGHRS and CDR2 YFSETQ. The V segment lost 4 bases and the J segment 6 bases; nucleotides outside the gene matches: 10. In DNA, the CDR3 is TGCGCCAGCAGCGTTACTAGCGGGAATGATCGCGAGCAGTACTTC. Translated: CASSVTSGNDREQYF.

This clone was recorded a few times. V and J are TRBV15 and TRBJ1-2; 9 positions agree with TRBD1. Germline-derived CDR1 and CDR2 are LNHNV and YYDKDF (reference sequence). The J segment lost 8 bases and the V segment lost 4 bases, leaving 11 bases of the junction unmatched. CDR3 length: 15 residues. In nucleotides, the CDR3 is TGTGCCACCAGCAACCCAGGGCGGGACAGGGACGGCTACACCTTC. Protein: CATSNPGRDRDGYTF.

The V call is TRBV5-1, the J call TRBJ2-1; D possibly corresponds to TRBD2 (6 bases). CDR1 and CDR2 (germline): SGHRS, YFSETQ. The CDR3 has 14 amino acids. Trimming removed 4 bases from V and 5 bases from J, with 13 bases in between. The CDR3: CASSVQREDNEQFF. The CDR3 bases are TGCGCCAGCAGCGTTCAGAGGGAGGACAATGAGCAGTTCTTC.

This clone turned up a few times. The chain recombines TRBV4-3 with TRBJ2-7; the match to TRBD2 covers 10 bases. Trimming took 4 bases from V and 6 from J; bases not matched to a gene: 9. The CDR3 has 15 residues. Germline-derived CDR1 and CDR2 are LGHNA and YSLEER. CDR3 loop: CASSRGSGGAFEQYF. In DNA form, the CDR3 reads TGCGCCAGCAGCCGTGGCAGCGGGGGGGCATTCGAGCAGTACTTC.